These 15 T cell receptor beta chains were sequenced from one sample in a study of neoadjuvant anti-PD-1 for oral cavity cancer. The method was immunoSEQ multiplex PCR; TCRdb's version includes in-frame clones alone and lacks a portion of them. The sample includes tens of thousands of clones, around four fifths seen only once; the top ten take approximately 2.4%. Specimen: PBMCs, collected before nivolumab (anti-PD-1) treatment. The receptors derive from a person between 40 and 79 years old with oral cavity squamous cell carcinoma.

The rearrangement joins TRBV13 to TRBJ2-2, with 7 positions matching TRBD2. V lost 0 bases, J lost 1 base, and 5 bases stayed unmatched. The CDR3 is made up of 17 amino acids. CDR1 is PRHDT and CDR2 is FYEKMQ in the germline V gene (reference sequence). The CDR3 spells CASSLGIIAGNTGELFF. CDR3 DNA sequence: TGTGCCAGCAGCTTAGGAATAATAGCGGGGAACACCGGGGAGCTGTTTTTT.

CDR3 amino acids: CAWSVRQAGNYEQYF. CDR3 DNA sequence: TGTGCCTGGAGTGTAAGGCAGGCGGGCAACTACGAGCAGTACTTC. The chain combines TRBV30 with TRBJ2-7; D is perhaps TRBD2 (5 bases). Germline V gene lookup returns CDR1 GTSNPN and CDR2 SVGIG (reference sequence). This CDR3 has 15 residues. Deletions cut 0 bases from V and 3 bases from J, with 15 bases between.

The V call is TRBV14, the J call TRBJ2-3; D call uncertain. Germline CDR1 SGHDN, CDR2 FVKESK. CDR3 size: 15 residues. V was shortened by 2 bases and J by 2 bases, with 11 bases between the two germline ends. DNA for the CDR3: TGTGCCAGCAGCCAACCCCCAGACAACACAGATACGCAGTATTTT. This translates into CASSQPPDNTDTQYF.

A single count supports this clone. The V call is TRBV19, the J call TRBJ2-3, with TRBD2 matching 10 bases. Germline CDR1 LNHDA, CDR2 SQIVND (reference sequence). The CDR3 length is 15 residues. The junction had 10 bases not matched to a gene; V was cut back by 7 bases and J by 6 bases. The DNA of the CDR3 is TGTGCCAGTAACTTAGGTAGCGGGGGGTCGGATACGCAGTATTTT. Protein: CASNLGSGGSDTQYF.

The V call is TRBV29-1, the J call TRBJ2-1; D perhaps matches TRBD2 (6 bases). The CDR3 contains 12 residues. Germline V gene data show CDR1 as SQVTM and CDR2 as ANQGSEA. V lost 6 bases to trimming and J lost 4 bases, with 10 bases between them. The CDR3 nucleotides read TGCAGCGTCCTACGGGGGTACAATGAGCAGTTCTTC. Protein sequence: CSVLRGYNEQFF.

The J gene is TRBJ2-5, the V gene TRBV29-1; D gene uncertain. The CDR3 is made up of 12 amino acids. Germline V gene sequence: CDR1 SQVTM, CDR2 ANQGSEA. Trimming cost V 4 bases and J 5 bases, with 11 bases left between them. CDR3 region: CSVGNKRETQYF. For the CDR3, the DNA is TGCAGCGTTGGAAACAAACGGGAGACCCAGTACTTC.

V is TRBV5-1 and J is TRBJ2-3; 10 bases are a match to TRBD2. After removal of 0 bases from V and 3 bases from J, the junction contained 7 bases not matched to a gene. Per germline, CDR1 SGHRS and CDR2 YFSETQ. The CDR3 loop spans 17 amino acids. The CDR3 here is CASSLVQRGGGTDTQYF. CDR3 DNA sequence: TGCGCCAGCAGCTTGGTCCAGCGGGGGGGCGGTACAGATACGCAGTATTTT.

The chain combines TRBV5-1 with TRBJ2-1; 9 bases are a match to TRBD2. Germline V CDR1 and CDR2: SGHRS, YFSETQ. The length of the CDR3 is 15 residues. Losses at the gene ends were 3 bases for V and 7 bases for J; bases not matched to a gene: 8. The CDR3 reads CASSSSGVDGNEQFF. CDR3 DNA sequence: TGCGCCAGCAGCTCTAGCGGGGTTGATGGGAATGAGCAGTTCTTC.

The V and J genes are TRBV14 and TRBJ2-7; D call uncertain. Germline V CDR1 and CDR2: SGHDN, FVKESK. The CDR3 is 12 amino acids. Trimming left V 5 bases short and J 2 bases short, with 7 bases between. CDR3 residues: CASSRTPYEQYF. The CDR3 DNA sequence: TGTGCCAGCAGCAGGACCCCCTACGAGCAGTACTTC. The whole variable domain, remainder taken from reference TRBV14 and TRBJ2-7, is EAGVTQFPSHSVIEKGQTVTLRCDPISGHDNLYWYRRVMGKEIKFLLHFVKESKQDESGMPNNRFLAERTGGTYSTLKVQPAELEDSGVYFCASSRTPYEQYFGPGTRLTVT.

This chain connects TRBV5-5 to TRBJ2-5, with TRBD1 matching 7 bases. Germline CDR1 reads SGHKS; CDR2 reads YYEKEE (reference sequence). Losses at the gene ends were 2 bases for V and 5 bases for J; bases not matched to a gene: 12. This CDR3 contains 16 residues. In nucleotides, the CDR3 is TGTGCCAGCAGCTTTCTAGGGGGCAGGGAAGGGGAGACCCAGTACTTC. Translating it yields CASSFLGGREGETQYF.

The CDR3 sequence is CASSWIGGNTGELFF. CDR3 DNA: TGTGCCAGCAGCTGGATCGGGGGGAACACCGGGGAGCTGTTTTTT. V gene TRBV5-5 combines with J gene TRBJ2-2; TRBD2 might be the D (6 bases). Looked up from germline, CDR1 is SGHKS and CDR2 is YYEKEE (reference sequence). The CDR3 contains 15 residues. Trimming cost V 3 bases and J 1 base, with 10 bases left between them.

This clone was picked up a small number of times. V is TRBV2 and J is TRBJ1-5; D remains unclear. CDR1 SNHLY and CDR2 FYNNEI come from the germline V gene. V was trimmed by 3 bases and J by 3 bases, leaving 3 bases between them. There are 12 residues in the CDR3. CDR3 DNA: TGTGCCAGCAGTGAGCCCAATCAGCCCCAGCATTTT. Translation gives CASSEPNQPQHF.

J is TRBJ1-6 and V is TRBV5-4; D unclear. The length of the CDR3 is 14 residues. The V end lost 0 bases, the J end lost 6 bases, and 7 bases lay between the germline ends. Germline CDR1 SGHNT, CDR2 YYREEE (reference sequence). CDR3 DNA: TGTGCCAGCAGCTTGGCGGCAGCTAATTCACCCCTCCACTTT. Translating it yields CASSLAAANSPLHF.

The count of this clone is one. V gene TRBV2 combines with J gene TRBJ1-1, with a weak D call TRBD1 (5 bases). Germline V gene sequence: CDR1 SNHLY, CDR2 FYNNEI. The ends were cut back, 5 bases at V and 5 bases at J, with 15 bases in the middle. The CDR3 covers 14 residues. The CDR3 here is CASSPQGGRTEAFF. The CDR3, as DNA: TGTGCCAGCAGTCCCCAGGGAGGCAGGACTGAAGCTTTCTTT.

With regard to this clone: The CDR3 does not end in the conserved phenylalanine or tryptophan, so this is likely a read error. Because the CDR3's place on the DNA is in doubt, the DNA is left out and the CDR3 is given as listed by TCRdb. The chain employs TRBV29-1 and TRBJ2-4; TRBD1 was called by the table and not checked on the DNA. The germline V gene encodes CDR1 SQVTM and CDR2 ANQGSEA. The CDR3 sequence runs 8 residues, both termini included. CDR3 region: CSVTDKTV.